This T cell receptor (beta chain) is drawn from a study of cytomegalovirus exposure and HLA in healthy donors. The V end was cut by 3 bases, the J end by 4 bases, with 16 bases between. Per germline, CDR1 KGHSH and CDR2 LQKENI. The CDR3 spans 16 residues. A multiplex PCR was run with 60 Vbeta primers and 13 Jbeta primers. TCRdb's copy holds only in-frame clones and misses some; the assay was immunoSEQ multiplex PCR. The table lists 150,000 to 200,000 clones, 75% to 85% of them singletons. The sequenced sample consisted of PBMCs. This TCR was sampled from a woman between 50 and 59 years old in good health and CMV-seropositive. The J gene is TRBJ1-3, the V gene TRBV18; D possibly corresponds to TRBD1 (5 bases). In DNA form, the CDR3 reads TGTGCCAGCTCACCCCTTGGAGGGGAGTCCGGAAACACCATATATTTT. Translated: CASSPLGGESGNTIYF.